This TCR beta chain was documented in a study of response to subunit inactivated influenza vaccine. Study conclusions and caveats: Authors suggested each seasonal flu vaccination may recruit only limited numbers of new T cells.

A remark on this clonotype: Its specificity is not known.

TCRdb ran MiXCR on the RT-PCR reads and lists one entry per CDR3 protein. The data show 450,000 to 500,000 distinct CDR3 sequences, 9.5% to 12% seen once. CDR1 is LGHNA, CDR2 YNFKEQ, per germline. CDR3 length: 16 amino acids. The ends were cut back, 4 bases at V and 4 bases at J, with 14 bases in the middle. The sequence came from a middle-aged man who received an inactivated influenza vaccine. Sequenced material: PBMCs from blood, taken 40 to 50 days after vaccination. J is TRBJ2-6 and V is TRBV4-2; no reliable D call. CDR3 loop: CASSPNPGRGANVLTF. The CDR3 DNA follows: TGTGCCAGCAGCCCGAATCCGGGCCGAGGGGCCAACGTCCTGACTTTC.